The 2 T cell receptor beta chains below were found in one sample sequenced in a study of blood T cell repertoires in COVID-19. The data were produced by immunoSEQ multiplex PCR, yet TCRdb's version contains in-frame clones alone and is incomplete. The sample has approximately 30,000 clones, roughly 76% seen once; the top ten hold approximately 40%. The sequenced sample was peripheral blood. These receptors were taken from a man in his 70s with acute or convalescent COVID-19.

The rearrangement joins TRBV2 to TRBJ1-1; 9 positions match TRBD1. The junction had 11 bases not matched to a gene; V was cut back by 7 bases and J by 5 bases. Germline CDR1 and CDR2: SNHLY and FYNNEI. The length of the CDR3 is 15 residues. CDR3 in amino acids: CASTKLWTGETEAFF. For the CDR3, the DNA is TGTGCCAGCACCAAACTCTGGACAGGGGAGACTGAAGCTTTCTTT.

The chain employs TRBV6-4 and TRBJ2-2; D is uncertain. Germline V CDR1 and CDR2: MRHNA, SNTAGT. The CDR3 spans 13 residues. The V and J ends lost 4 bases and 1 base respectively, with 4 bases between them. The CDR3 region is CASSAGNTGELFF. CDR3 DNA: TGTGCCAGCAGTGCAGGGAACACCGGGGAGCTGTTTTTT.